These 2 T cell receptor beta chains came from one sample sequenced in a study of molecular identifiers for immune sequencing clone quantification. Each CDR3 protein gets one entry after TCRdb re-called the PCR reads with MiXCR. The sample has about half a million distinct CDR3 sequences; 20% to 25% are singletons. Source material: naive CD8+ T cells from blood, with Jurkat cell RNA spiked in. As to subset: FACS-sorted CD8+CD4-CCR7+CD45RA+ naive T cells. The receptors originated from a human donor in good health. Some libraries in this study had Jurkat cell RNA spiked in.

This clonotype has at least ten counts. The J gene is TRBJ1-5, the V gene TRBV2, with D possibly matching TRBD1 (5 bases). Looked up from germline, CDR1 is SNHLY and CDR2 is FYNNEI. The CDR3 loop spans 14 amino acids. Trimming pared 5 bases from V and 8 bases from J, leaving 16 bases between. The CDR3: CASSPGSSTEPQHF. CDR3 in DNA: TGTGCCAGCAGTCCAGGGAGCAGCACCGAGCCCCAGCATTTT.

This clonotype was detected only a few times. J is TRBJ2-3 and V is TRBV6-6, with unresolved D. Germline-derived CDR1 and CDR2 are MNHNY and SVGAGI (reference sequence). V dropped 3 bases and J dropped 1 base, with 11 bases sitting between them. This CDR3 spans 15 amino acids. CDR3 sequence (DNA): TGTGCCAGCAGTTATCTCCGTCCCGGCACAGATACGCAGTATTTT. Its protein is CASSYLRPGTDTQYF.